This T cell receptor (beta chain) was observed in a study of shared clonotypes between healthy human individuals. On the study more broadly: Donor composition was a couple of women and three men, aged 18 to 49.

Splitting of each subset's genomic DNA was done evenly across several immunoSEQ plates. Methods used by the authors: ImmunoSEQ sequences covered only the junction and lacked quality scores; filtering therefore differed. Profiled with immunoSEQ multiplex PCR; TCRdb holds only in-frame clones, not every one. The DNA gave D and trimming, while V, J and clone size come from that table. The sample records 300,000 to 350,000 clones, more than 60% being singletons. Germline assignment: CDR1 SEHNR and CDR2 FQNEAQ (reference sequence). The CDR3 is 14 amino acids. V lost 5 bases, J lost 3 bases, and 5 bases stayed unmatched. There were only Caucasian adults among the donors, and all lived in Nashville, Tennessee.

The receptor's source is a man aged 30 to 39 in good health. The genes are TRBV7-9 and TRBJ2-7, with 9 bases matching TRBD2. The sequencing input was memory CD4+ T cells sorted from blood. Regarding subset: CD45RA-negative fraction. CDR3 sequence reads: CASSPGTSLYEQYF. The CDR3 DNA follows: TGTGCCAGCAGCCCGGGGACTAGCCTCTACGAGCAGTACTTC.